Listed below are T cell receptor beta chains from one sample, sequenced in a study. TCRdb passed the 5' RACE reads through MiXCR, listing each CDR3 protein once. In the table there are fewer than 900 distinct CDR3 sequences, over 7.5% of which are singletons. Sequences were obtained from total memory T cells from blood PBMCs. Every receptor here comes from a male donor with HIV. Each CDR3 is given with its conserved first and last residue. D genes are given only for firm matches. The size entry is marked missing in some rows and otherwise reads once, few, many or a size class.

v_gene,d_gene,abundance,j_gene,CDR3nt,CDR3aa
TRBV6-5,TRBD1,large,TRBJ1-3,TGTGCCAGCAGTTACTCAATAGGACAGGCTGGAAACACCATATATTTT,CASSYSIGQAGNTIYF
TRBV6-5,.,large,TRBJ1-1,TGTGCCAGCAGTTACCCGGGGTTCAGAGGGACTGAAGCTTTCTTT,CASSYPGFRGTEAFF
TRBV13,.,few,TRBJ2-1,TGTGCCAGCAGCATGGACGGCCTAAGAAACAATGAGCAGTTCTTC,CASSMDGLRNNEQFF
TRBV20-1,.,few,TRBJ2-1,TGCAGTGCTCCCGACAGGACCTCCTCCTACAATGAGCAGTTCTTC,CSAPDRTSSYNEQFF
TRBV6-5,.,large,TRBJ1-1,TGTGCCAGCAGTTACCGTTCACCCGGGACTACGGGGATCTTT,CASSYRSPGTTGIF
TRBV6-2/TRBV6-3,.,large,TRBJ2-4,TGTGCCAGCAGTTACTCACCCGGGGCGCGAAAAAACATTCAGTACTTC,CASSYSPGARKNIQYF
TRBV6-2/TRBV6-3,.,few,TRBJ2-1,TGTGCCAGCAGTTCTATAGGGAATGAGCAGTTCTTC,CASSSIGNEQFF
TRBV5-5,.,large,TRBJ2-5,TGTGCCAGCAGCTTAACCCAAGAGACCCAGTACTTC,CASSLTQETQYF
TRBV6-5,.,large,TRBJ1-2,TGTGCCAGCAGTTATCAGGGGTCGGTAGGCTACACCTTC,CASSYQGSVGYTF
TRBV4-3,.,few,TRBJ1-6,TGCGCCAGCAGCCAAGAGGCTGTTAATTCACCCCTCCACTTT,CASSQEAVNSPLHF
TRBV18,TRBD1,.,TRBJ1-2,TGTGCCAGCTTATCCTCGACAGGGGGGTATGGCTACACCTTC,CASLSSTGGYGYTF
TRBV15,.,few,TRBJ2-3,TGTGCCACCAGCAGAGATGTACAGTCGAATACGCAGTATTTT,CATSRDVQSNTQYF
TRBV15,TRBD1,once,TRBJ1-2,TGTGTCACCAGTACAGGGGAGGGCTATGGCTACACCTTC,CVTSTGEGYGYTF
TRBV15,TRBD1,few,TRBJ2-2,TGTGCCACCAGCAGAGGACAGGGGGCTATCGGGGAGCTGTTTTTT,CATSRGQGAIGELFF
TRBV24-1,TRBD1,few,TRBJ1-5,TGTGCCACCGCTGACAGGGGGCAACAGCCCCAGCATTTT,CATADRGQQPQHF
TRBV20-1,.,few,TRBJ2-3,TGCAGTGCTGAACCGGCTACCGGGGGAACAGATACGCAGTATTTT,CSAEPATGGTDTQYF
TRBV6-2/TRBV6-3,.,.,TRBJ1-2,TGTGCCAGCAGTTACCAGGCGGCAGGGTATGGCTACACCTTC,CASSYQAAGYGYTF
TRBV6-1,TRBD2,few,TRBJ2-7,TGTGCCAGCAGAATGGGGCGGGGGGCGTCCTACGAGCAGTACTTC,CASRMGRGASYEQYF
TRBV6-1,.,large,TRBJ1-6,TGTGCCAGCATGGCGGGACCGTATAATTCACCCCTCCACTTT,CASMAGPYNSPLHF
TRBV5-1,.,.,TRBJ2-4,TGCGCCAGCAGTCCCGGGGTCAAAAACATTCAGTACTTC,CASSPGVKNIQYF
TRBV19,.,.,TRBJ2-4,TGTGTCAGTAGTACCACTAGTAGCATTCAGTACTTC,CVSSTTSSIQYF
TRBV10-3,.,.,TRBJ2-5,TGTGCCATCAGTGGGGGTTTCCAAGAGACCCAGTACTTC,CAISGGFQETQYF
TRBV10-3,TRBD2,large,TRBJ2-7,TGTGCCATCGGGACTAGCGGGGGACGGAGCGAGCAGTACTTC,CAIGTSGGRSEQYF
TRBV10-1,.,.,TRBJ1-2,TGCGCCAGCTGGGGAGCGAATTATGGCTACACCTTC,CASWGANYGYTF
TRBV10-3,TRBD1,few,TRBJ2-3,TGTGCCATCAGTGTCTCAGGGGGCGCAGATACGCAGTATTTT,CAISVSGGADTQYF
TRBV6-1,TRBD1,large,TRBJ2-7,TGTGCCAGCAGTCTTACGCAGACAGGGTCCTACGAGCAGTACTTC,CASSLTQTGSYEQYF
TRBV6-2/TRBV6-3,.,.,TRBJ2-2,TGTGCCAGCAGTTACAAGGGCGGGGAGCTGTTTTTT,CASSYKGGELFF
TRBV2,.,few,TRBJ2-3,TGTGCCAGTCGAGCGGTCGATACGCAGTATTTT,CASRAVDTQYF
TRBV12-3/TRBV12-4,TRBD2,few,TRBJ2-6,TGTGCCAGCACTCCTTGGTGGGCGGGGGACTCTGGGGCCAACGTCCTGACTTTC,CASTPWWAGDSGANVLTF